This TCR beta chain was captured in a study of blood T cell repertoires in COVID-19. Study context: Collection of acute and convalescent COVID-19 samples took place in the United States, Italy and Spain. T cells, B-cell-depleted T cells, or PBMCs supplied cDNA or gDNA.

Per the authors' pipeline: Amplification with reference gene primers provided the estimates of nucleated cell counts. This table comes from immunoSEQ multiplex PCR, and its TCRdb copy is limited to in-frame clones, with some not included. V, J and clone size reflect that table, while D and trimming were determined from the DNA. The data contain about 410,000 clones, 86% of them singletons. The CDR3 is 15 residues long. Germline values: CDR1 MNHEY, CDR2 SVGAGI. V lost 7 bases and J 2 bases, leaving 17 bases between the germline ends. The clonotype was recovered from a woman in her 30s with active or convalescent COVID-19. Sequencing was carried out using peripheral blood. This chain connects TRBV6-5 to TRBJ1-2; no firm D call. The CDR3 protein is CASTSGSVQNYGYTF. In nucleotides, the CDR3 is TGTGCCAGCACATCGGGGTCAGTACAGAACTATGGCTACACCTTC.